What follows is one TCR beta chain and its context. The assay was immunoSEQ multiplex PCR, and TCRdb's table has in-frame clones only and misses some. The table records about 84,000 clones, 82% of them present only once. The data derive from a study of PD-L1 blockade in urothelial cancer. Trimming cost V 0 bases and J 5 bases; bases outside gene matches: 9. CDR1 SGHDT and CDR2 YYEEEE come from the germline V gene. This CDR3 is built from 16 residues. This chain joins TRBV5-6 and TRBJ2-7; 9 bases are a match to TRBD2. The sequences come from PBMCs, collected around atezolizumab (anti-PD-L1) treatment. The receptor's source is a man between 65 and 85 years old with urothelial cancer. DNA of the CDR3: TGTGCCAGCAGCTTGGGGCCAGCGGGGGGCGTGGACGAGCAGTACTTC. As protein: CASSLGPAGGVDEQYF.